This passage covers 30 T cell receptor beta chains from one sample sequenced in a study of blood T cell repertoires in COVID-19. Here immunoSEQ multiplex PCR was the method, and the copy in TCRdb shows in-frame clones only, minus some. This table has around 300,000 clones, around 90% appearing once. The material sequenced was PBMCs or T cells enriched from blood (not recorded which). The receptor set was obtained from a woman between 50 and 59 years old who had recovered from COVID-19.

The chain employs TRBV11-3 and TRBJ2-2, with D perhaps matching TRBD2 (6 bases). Germline-derived CDR1 and CDR2 are SGHNT and YENEEA. Deletions cut 2 bases from V and 4 bases from J, with 17 bases between. The CDR3 covers 17 residues. CDR3: CASSLSLTWRGTGELFF. The CDR3 region has the DNA TGTGCCAGCAGCTTAAGCCTGACATGGCGGGGCACCGGGGAGCTGTTTTTT.

J is TRBJ2-3 and V is TRBV27; 9 nucleotides agree with TRBD2. The CDR3 has 14 residues. Trimming removed 2 bases from V and 5 bases from J; junction bases left unmatched: 2. Germline V lookup: CDR1 MNHEY, CDR2 SMNVEV (reference sequence). The CDR3 protein is CASSLAGGRDTQYF. The CDR3 nucleotides read TGTGCCAGCAGTTTAGCGGGAGGGCGAGATACGCAGTATTTT.

The V and J genes are TRBV11-2 and TRBJ1-6; 8 nucleotides match TRBD1. The V segment lost 5 bases and the J segment 10 bases; nucleotides outside the gene matches: 13. The germline V gene has CDR1 SGHAT and CDR2 FQNNGV. The CDR3 extends over 16 amino acids. CDR3 in amino acids: CASSPRRDRSFSPLHF. The CDR3 nucleotides are TGTGCCAGCAGCCCCCGCCGGGACAGGTCCTTCTCACCCCTCCACTTT.

The chain joins TRBV11-2 to TRBJ2-2; 7 positions match TRBD2. Trimming at V came to 9 bases and at J to 6 bases, leaving 4 bases not matched to a gene. CDR3 size: 12 residues. Germline V gene data show CDR1 as SGHAT and CDR2 as FQNNGV. The CDR3 sequence: CASGGSSGELFF. CDR3 bases: TGTGCCAGTGGCGGGAGCTCCGGGGAGCTGTTTTTT.

In its sample, this clone was seen once. This rearrangement joins TRBV27 to TRBJ2-3, with 7 bases that match TRBD2. The length of the CDR3 is 16 residues. CDR1 and CDR2 from the germline V gene are MNHEY and SMNVEV (reference sequence). The CDR3 DNA reads as TGTGTCACTTCTTCGGAGTCTAGCGGATACACAGATACGCAGTATTTT. Encoded protein: CVTSSESSGYTDTQYF.

The chain combines TRBV9 with TRBJ2-2, with a weak D call TRBD2 (5 bases). Between the trimmed V and J ends, which lost 0 bases and 0 bases, there was a span of 9 bases. Germline CDR1 is SGDLS and CDR2 is YYNGEE. The CDR3 totals 16 residues. The CDR3 sequence is CASSVVGSPNTGELFF. CDR3 in DNA: TGTGCCAGCAGCGTAGTGGGGAGTCCGAACACCGGGGAGCTGTTTTTT.

This chain joins TRBV7-3 and TRBJ2-1; weak D call: TRBD1 (5 bases). CDR1 is SGHTA and CDR2 is FQGTGA in the germline V gene. Trimming took 0 bases from V and 6 from J, leaving 9 bases between them. The CDR3 loop spans 14 amino acids. The CDR3: CASSLTSGRNEQFF. DNA of the CDR3: TGTGCCAGCAGCTTAACGTCAGGGCGCAATGAGCAGTTCTTC.

The chain uses TRBV11-2 and TRBJ2-2; D remains unclear. Germline CDR1 is SGHAT and CDR2 is FQNNGV. This CDR3 has 17 residues. V lost 5 bases and J lost 1, with 17 bases in between. CDR3 in DNA: TGTGCCAGCAGCCACCCAGGTGGAAAGAGGAACACCGGGGAGCTGTTTTTT. Translated, it gives CASSHPGGKRNTGELFF.

The J gene is TRBJ1-6, the V gene TRBV3-1 (or the pseudogene TRBV3-2); 7 positions match TRBD1. CDR1 LGHDT and CDR2 YNNKEL come from the germline V gene (reference sequence). J was trimmed by 8 bases and V by 4 bases; bases with no gene match: 2. CDR3 length equals 13 residues. The CDR3 nucleotides are TGTGCCAGCAGCCGGGACAGTCATTCACCCCTCCACTTT. Translated, it gives CASSRDSHSPLHF.

CDR3 amino acids: CATSVGSGYTF. The CDR3 coding sequence is TGTGCCACCAGTGTAGGGAGCGGCTACACCTTC. The chain joins TRBV24-1 to TRBJ1-2, with no clear D. The CDR3 is made up of 11 amino acids. Trimming removed 5 bases from V and 8 bases from J, with 8 bases in between. CDR1 and CDR2 from the germline V gene are KGHDR and SFDVKD.

V gene TRBV19 combines with J gene TRBJ1-1; 9 nucleotides match TRBD1. CDR1 is LNHDA, CDR2 SQIVND, per germline (reference sequence). V lost 7 bases to trimming and J lost 3 bases; unmatched junction nucleotides: 12. The CDR3 contains 16 residues. CDR3 protein: CASTHYKQGAHTEAFF. DNA of the CDR3: TGTGCCAGTACGCACTACAAACAGGGGGCGCACACTGAAGCTTTCTTT.

This clone was counted a single time. This chain uses TRBV28 with TRBJ2-1; TRBD1 aligns across 9 bases. CDR3 length: 15 residues. V lost 5 bases, J lost 7 bases, and 9 bases stayed unmatched. Germline assignment: CDR1 MDHEN and CDR2 SYDVKM. The CDR3 sequence: CASSKPGTGLNEQFF. The CDR3 nucleotides are TGTGCCAGCAGTAAACCCGGGACAGGGTTAAATGAGCAGTTCTTC.

The V and J genes are TRBV7-3 and TRBJ2-1; 9 bases align to TRBD2. The CDR3 length is 17 residues. Trimming took 2 bases from V and 4 from J; bases not matched to a gene: 9. CDR1 is SGHTA, CDR2 FQGTGA, per germline. The CDR3 coding sequence is TGTGCCAGCAGCTTAGCGGGAGGGGCTTTTGGTTACAATGAGCAGTTCTTC. The encoded protein is CASSLAGGAFGYNEQFF.

The DNA of the CDR3 is TGTGCCAGCAGTTTAGACCACAGGGTTGGCACCGGGGAGCTGTTTTTT. Its translation is CASSLDHRVGTGELFF. The rearrangement links TRBV6-5 to TRBJ2-2; D possibly corresponds to TRBD1 (6 bases). Per the germline V gene, CDR1 is MNHEY and CDR2 is SVGAGI. The CDR3 consists of 16 residues. Deletions cut 4 bases from V and 4 bases from J, with 16 bases between.

The rearrangement joins TRBV3-1 (or the pseudogene TRBV3-2) to TRBJ1-1; 7 nucleotides match TRBD1. V lost 4 bases and J lost 8; bases outside the gene matches: 10. Germline-derived CDR1 and CDR2 are LGHDT and YNNKEL (reference sequence). This CDR3 contains 14 residues. CDR3 sequence reads: CASSLRSGQQEAFF. CDR3 in DNA: TGTGCCAGCAGCCTTAGATCGGGACAGCAAGAAGCTTTCTTT.

This rearrangement joins TRBV9 to TRBJ1-3; a weak D match, TRBD1 (5 bases). Germline V lookup: CDR1 SGDLS, CDR2 YYNGEE. V was cut by 4 bases and J by 0 bases, with 17 bases left in between. The CDR3 is 17 amino acids. CDR3 nucleotide sequence: TGTGCCAGCAGCCCAAACTGGGGCAGGGCCTCTGGAAACACCATATATTTT. As protein: CASSPNWGRASGNTIYF.

The chain couples TRBV28 to TRBJ1-6; 11 nucleotides align to TRBD1. CDR1 MDHEN and CDR2 SYDVKM come from the germline V gene. The ends lost 6 bases at V and 10 bases at J; junction bases unmatched: 2. This CDR3 contains 13 residues. DNA of the CDR3: TGTGCCAGCAGGGGACAGGGGGGATCACCCCTCCACTTT. Its translation is CASRGQGGSPLHF. The entire variable domain, with the rest obtained from reference TRBV28 and TRBJ1-6, is as follows: DVKVTQSSRYLVKRTGEKVFLECVQDMDHENMFWYRQDPGLGLRLIYFSYDVKMKEKGDIPEGYSVSREKKERFSLILESASTNQTSMYLCASRGQGGSPLHFGNGTRLTVT.

The rearrangement uses TRBV28 and TRBJ2-3; TRBD2 is a possible D gene (6 bases). The V and J ends lost 2 bases and 6 bases respectively, with 12 bases between them. Per the germline V gene, CDR1 is MDHEN and CDR2 is SYDVKM. The CDR3 loop spans 14 amino acids. The CDR3 here is CASSLVSGPDTQYF. CDR3 sequence (DNA): TGTGCCAGCAGTTTAGTTAGCGGCCCGGATACGCAGTATTTT.

V usage is TRBV30 and J usage is TRBJ2-2, with 10 positions matching TRBD1. The CDR3 length is 14 residues. Germline CDR1 is GTSNPN and CDR2 is SVGIG (reference sequence). The trim removed 5 bases at V and 6 bases at J, leaving 6 bases unmatched. For the CDR3, the DNA is TGTGCCTGGGATTGGACAGGGGGGTCCGGGGAGCTGTTTTTT. Amino acids: CAWDWTGGSGELFF.

The CDR3 sequence: CASSWRDPRETQYF. CDR3 in DNA: TGTGCCAGCAGCTGGAGGGATCCGCGCGAGACCCAGTACTTC. The gene calls are TRBV5-8 and TRBJ2-5; D possibly corresponds to TRBD2 (6 bases). From germline, CDR1 is SGHTS and CDR2 YDEGEE. This CDR3 comprises 14 residues. V lost 3 bases and J 5 bases, leaving 14 bases between the germline ends.

This chain's CDR3 is CASSRGGRSDEQFF. As DNA, the CDR3 is TGTGCCAGCAGCCGGGGGGGGCGGTCGGATGAGCAGTTCTTC. This rearrangement joins TRBV5-8 to TRBJ2-1; TRBD2 matches 8 bases. V lost 4 bases and J lost 8; bases outside the gene matches: 8. The CDR3 spans 14 residues. CDR1 and CDR2 (germline): SGHTS, YDEGEE.

The count of this clone is one. This chain links TRBV7-8 with TRBJ1-1, with 8 bases identical to TRBD1. Germline-derived CDR1 and CDR2 are SGHVS and FQNEAQ. The CDR3 consists of 14 residues. The trim removed 5 bases at V and 1 base at J, leaving 3 bases unmatched. This chain's CDR3 is CASSRDRGNTEAFF. The CDR3 DNA sequence: TGTGCCAGCAGCCGAGACAGGGGGAACACTGAAGCTTTCTTT.

The gene calls are TRBV28 and TRBJ1-2, with TRBD1 matching 7 bases. Germline V gene sequence: CDR1 MDHEN, CDR2 SYDVKM. The V and J ends lost 5 bases and 3 bases, in that order; junction bases with no gene match: 6. The CDR3 is 14 residues long. CDR3 sequence reads: CASSRQGLDYGYTF. The CDR3, as DNA: TGTGCCAGCAGTCGACAGGGCCTAGACTATGGCTACACCTTC.

This clone was picked up one time. This chain connects TRBV6-5 to TRBJ1-1; a possible D gene is TRBD1 (5 bases). The length of the CDR3 is 15 residues. Germline-derived CDR1 and CDR2 are MNHEY and SVGAGI. With 3 bases removed from V and 1 base from J, the gap between germline ends came to 12 bases. CDR3 residues: CASSYSGVGNTEAFF. The CDR3 nucleotides are TGTGCCAGCAGTTATTCGGGGGTTGGGAACACTGAAGCTTTCTTT.

This rearrangement joins TRBV5-4 to TRBJ1-2, with 9 bases identical to TRBD1. Germline CDR1 SGHNT, CDR2 YYREEE (reference sequence). The junction had 9 bases not matched to a gene; V was cut back by 4 bases and J by 8 bases. This CDR3 contains 14 residues. The CDR3, as DNA: TGTGCCAGCAGCCGCACAGGGGGCGCGGGGGGCTACACCTTC. Protein sequence: CASSRTGGAGGYTF.

DNA of the CDR3: TGCAGCGTGTTTCTAGGTGACCTAGCCAAAAACATTCAGTACTTC. Translating gives CSVFLGDLAKNIQYF. The chain has TRBV29-1 and TRBJ2-4; D unclear. V shed 6 bases and J shed 0 bases, with 15 bases lying between them. This CDR3 comprises 15 residues. Germline V gene lookup returns CDR1 SQVTM and CDR2 ANQGSEA.

A few counts support this clone. The chain carries TRBV30 and TRBJ1-6; 7 bases are a match to TRBD1. Germline CDR1 is GTSNPN and CDR2 is SVGIG (reference sequence). The length of the CDR3 is 14 residues. After removal of 4 bases from V and 6 bases from J, the junction contained 6 bases not matched to a gene. This CDR3 is CAWNGDRINSPLHF. CDR3 bases: TGTGCCTGGAACGGGGACAGAATTAATTCACCCCTCCACTTT.

This clone was observed a few times. The V and J genes are TRBV19 and TRBJ1-5, with unresolved D. The CDR3 spans 13 residues. CDR1 is LNHDA, CDR2 SQIVND, per germline (reference sequence). The germline V and J ends were trimmed by 6 bases and 0 bases, with 6 bases remaining between them. The CDR3 protein is CASRDTSNQPQHF. The CDR3 nucleotides are TGTGCCAGTAGAGACACTAGCAATCAGCCCCAGCATTTT. The full variable domain, completed using reference TRBV19 and TRBJ1-5, is DGGITQSPKYLFRKEGQNVTLSCEQNLNHDAMYWYRQDPGQGLRLIYYSQIVNDFQKGDIAEGYSVSREKKESFPLTVTSAQKNPTAFYLCASRDTSNQPQHFGDGTRLSIL.

This clone was seen a single time. The chain links TRBV5-6 to TRBJ2-1; TRBD2 matches at 7 bases. CDR1 and CDR2 (germline): SGHDT, YYEEEE. After removal of 0 bases from V and 10 bases from J, the junction contained 13 bases not matched to a gene. CDR3 length: 16 residues. This chain's CDR3 is CASSLESGTTFTEQFF. The CDR3 DNA reads as TGTGCCAGCAGCTTGGAGAGTGGGACTACGTTCACGGAGCAGTTCTTC.

This clone appeared a single time. The gene calls are TRBV6-2 or TRBV6-3 and TRBJ2-1, with TRBD2 matching 15 bases. From germline, CDR1 is MNHEY and CDR2 SVGEGT. The CDR3 is 13 residues long. J gave up 15 bases and V 5 bases, and 5 bases lay outside the gene matches. The CDR3 sequence is CASSLGLAGGWFF. CDR3 DNA: TGTGCCAGCAGTCTCGGACTAGCGGGAGGGTGGTTCTTC.